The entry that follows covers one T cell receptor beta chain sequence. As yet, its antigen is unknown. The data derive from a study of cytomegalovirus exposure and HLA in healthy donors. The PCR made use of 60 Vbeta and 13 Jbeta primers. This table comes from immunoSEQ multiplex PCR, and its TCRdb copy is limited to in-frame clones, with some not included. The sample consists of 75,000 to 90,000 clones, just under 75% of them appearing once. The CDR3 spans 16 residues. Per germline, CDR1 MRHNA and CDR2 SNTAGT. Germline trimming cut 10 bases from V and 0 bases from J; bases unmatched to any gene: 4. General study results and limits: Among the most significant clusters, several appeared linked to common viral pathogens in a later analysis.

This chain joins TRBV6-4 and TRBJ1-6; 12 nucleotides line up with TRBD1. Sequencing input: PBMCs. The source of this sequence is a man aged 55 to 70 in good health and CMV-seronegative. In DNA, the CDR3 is TGTGCCAACCAGGGACAGGGGGCCTCCTATAATTCACCCCTCCACTTT. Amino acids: CANQGQGASYNSPLHF.